The 4 T cell receptor beta chains presented below share a single source sample, sequenced in a study of identical twins. MiXCR, run by TCRdb on the 5' RACE reads, gives a single entry per CDR3 protein. The sample carries about 1.7 million distinct CDR3 sequences, roughly a third recorded once. The sequenced material came from cord blood. These receptors all come from a newborn girl in good health.

The chain has TRBV20-1 and TRBJ2-7, with 9 positions matching TRBD2. The CDR3 loop spans 14 amino acids. In germline, CDR1 is DFQATT, CDR2 SNEGSKA (reference sequence). Unmatched junction bases numbered 8, after V lost 1 base and J lost 7 bases. For the CDR3, the DNA is TGCAGTGCTAGAGGACCAGCGGGGGGTTATGAGCAGTACTTC. It is translated as CSARGPAGGYEQYF.

Concerning this clonotype itself: Mismatch with germline at one junction end may stem from a read error. This sequence joins TRBV30 and TRBJ1-2, with D unclear. This CDR3 region has 12 residues. CDR1 and CDR2 (germline): GTSNPN, SVGIG (reference sequence). This CDR3 is CAWNPGNYGYNF. Written as DNA, the CDR3 is TGTGCCTGGAATCCGGGCAACTATGGCTACAACTTC. Looking up the rest from reference TRBV30 and TRBJ1-2 gives the full variable domain: SQTIHQWPATLVQPVGSPLSLECTVEGTSNPNLYWYRQAAGRGLQLLFYSVGIGQISSEVPQNLSASRPQDRQFILSSKKLLLSDSGFYLCAWNPGNYGYNFGSGTRLTVV.

The sample holds a few counts of this clonotype. The chain employs TRBV3-1 and TRBJ2-7; D is possibly TRBD1 (5 bases). Per germline, CDR1 LGHDT and CDR2 YNNKEL (reference sequence). The CDR3 is 14 residues long. Trimming removed 1 base at V and 5 bases at J, with 12 bases between. This CDR3 is CASSQGGRWNEQYF. As DNA, the CDR3 is TGTGCCAGCAGCCAAGGGGGCAGGTGGAACGAGCAGTACTTC.

The V call is TRBV28, the J call TRBJ2-2; D perhaps matches TRBD2 (5 bases). The CDR3 is 17 amino acids. Trimming removed 6 bases from V and 4 bases from J, with 21 bases in between. In germline, CDR1 is MDHEN, CDR2 SYDVKM. Written as DNA, the CDR3 is TGTGCCAGCAGCCCCCCCGGGGTCCGTTTAGTCACCGGGGAGCTGTTTTTT. This codes for CASSPPGVRLVTGELFF. The full variable domain, in which reference TRBV28 and TRBJ2-2 provide the parts outside the CDR3, is DVKVTQSSRYLVKRTGEKVFLECVQDMDHENMFWYRQDPGLGLRLIYFSYDVKMKEKGDIPEGYSVSREKKERFSLILESASTNQTSMYLCASSPPGVRLVTGELFFGEGSRLTVL.